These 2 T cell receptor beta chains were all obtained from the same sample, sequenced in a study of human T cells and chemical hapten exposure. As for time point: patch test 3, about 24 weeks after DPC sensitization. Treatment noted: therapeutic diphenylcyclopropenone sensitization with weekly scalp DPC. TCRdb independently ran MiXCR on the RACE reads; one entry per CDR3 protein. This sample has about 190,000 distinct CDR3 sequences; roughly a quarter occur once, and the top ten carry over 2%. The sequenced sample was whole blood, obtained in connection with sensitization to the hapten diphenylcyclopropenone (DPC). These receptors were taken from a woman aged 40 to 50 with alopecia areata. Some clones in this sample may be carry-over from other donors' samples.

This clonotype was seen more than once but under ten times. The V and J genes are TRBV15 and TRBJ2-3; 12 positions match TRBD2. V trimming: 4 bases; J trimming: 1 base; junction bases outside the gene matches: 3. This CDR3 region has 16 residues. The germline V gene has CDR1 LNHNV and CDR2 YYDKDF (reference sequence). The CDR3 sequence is CATSKRLAGGTDTQYF. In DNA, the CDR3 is TGTGCCACCAGCAAAAGACTAGCGGGAGGCACAGATACGCAGTATTTT.

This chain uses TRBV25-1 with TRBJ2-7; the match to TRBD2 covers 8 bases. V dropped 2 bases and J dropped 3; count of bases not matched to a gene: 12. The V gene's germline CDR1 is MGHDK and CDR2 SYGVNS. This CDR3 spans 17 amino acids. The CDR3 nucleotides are TGTGCCAGCAGTGAAAACTATGTGGCGGGAGGAGACTACGAGCAGTACTTC. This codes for CASSENYVAGGDYEQYF.